These 25 T cell receptor beta chains came from one sample sequenced in a study of immune evolution from preneoplasia to lung adenocarcinoma. The protocol was immunoSEQ multiplex PCR, while the TCRdb copy is restricted to in-frame clones and leaves out a portion. The sample gives tens of thousands of clones, around 80% of which show up once; about 4.7% is in the top ten. Input material: FFPE invasive lung adenocarcinoma tissue. Source of these receptors: a person between 60 and 70 years old with lung adenocarcinoma.

The V and J genes are TRBV29-1 and TRBJ2-3; 9 bases agree with TRBD1. The CDR3 contains 13 residues. V lost 6 bases and J lost 1; bases outside the gene matches: 2. CDR1 SQVTM and CDR2 ANQGSEA come from the germline V gene. DNA for the CDR3: TGCAGCGTAGGGACAGGGCGCACAGATACGCAGTATTTT. Encoded protein: CSVGTGRTDTQYF.

V usage is TRBV5-1 and J usage is TRBJ2-2; D perhaps matches TRBD2 (5 bases). Germline V gene data show CDR1 as SGHRS and CDR2 as YFSETQ. The germline V and J ends were trimmed by 0 bases and 3 bases, with 6 bases remaining between them. There are 14 residues in the CDR3. CDR3 coding DNA: TGCGCCAGCAGCTTGGCCGGGGACACCGGGGAGCTGTTTTTT. The encoded protein is CASSLAGDTGELFF.

The chain combines TRBV7-3 with TRBJ2-1; D ambiguous. The length of the CDR3 is 13 residues. Looked up from germline, CDR1 is SGHTA and CDR2 is FQGTGA. V was pared by 4 bases and J by 9 bases, with 13 bases between. CDR3 nucleotide sequence: TGTGCCAGCAGCTCCTCTGCTTTGGGTGAGCAGTTCTTC. It encodes CASSSSALGEQFF.

J is TRBJ1-3 and V is TRBV18; D may be TRBD1 (5 bases). CDR3 length equals 15 residues. CDR1 is KGHSH and CDR2 is LQKENI in the germline V gene. Trimming cost V 2 bases and J 2 bases, with 10 bases left between them. The CDR3 nucleotides read TGTGCCAGCTCACCAGCCCAGGACACTGGAAACACCATATATTTT. Translation: CASSPAQDTGNTIYF.

This clone was observed a few times. The chain carries TRBV6-5 and TRBJ1-5, with D tentatively TRBD1 (6 bases). V shed 6 bases and J shed 3 bases, with 12 bases lying between them. The germline gives CDR1 MNHEY, CDR2 SVGAGI. The CDR3 runs 14 residues. The DNA of the CDR3 is TGTGCCAGCAGCCCGGACAGTCTCAATCAGCCCCAGCATTTT. It translates to CASSPDSLNQPQHF.

For the CDR3, the DNA is TGTGCCAGCAGCAATAGCGGGAGGGGGTCCGGGGAGCTGTTTTTT. The encoded protein is CASSNSGRGSGELFF. The rearrangement uses TRBV5-4 and TRBJ2-2; TRBD2 matches 11 bases. Germline V CDR1 and CDR2: SGHNT, YYREEE (reference sequence). Unmatched junction bases numbered 5, after V lost 4 bases and J lost 6 bases. The CDR3 length is 15 residues.

The chain combines TRBV6-5 with TRBJ1-2, with unresolved D. This CDR3 is built from 15 residues. V was clipped by 2 bases and J by 1 base, with 11 bases between them. Germline V gene sequence: CDR1 MNHEY, CDR2 SVGAGI. CDR3 bases: TGTGCCAGCAGTTACGGCCCCCGCTATAACTATGGCTACACCTTC. This encodes CASSYGPRYNYGYTF.

This sequence joins TRBV12-5 and TRBJ1-5, with 7 bases identical to TRBD1. The junction had 7 bases not matched to a gene; V was cut back by 7 bases and J by 7 bases. The CDR3 totals 13 residues. CDR1 and CDR2 from the germline V gene are LGHNT and FRNRAP. The CDR3 DNA is TGTGCTAGTGAGGGACAGTTCGGCCAGCCCCAGCATTTT. It codes for CASEGQFGQPQHF.

The chain links TRBV7-3 to TRBJ1-2; TRBD1 matches 8 bases. J gave up 7 bases and V 4 bases, and 5 bases lay outside the gene matches. This CDR3 has 13 amino acids. Germline loops: CDR1 SGHTA, CDR2 FQGTGA. CDR3 amino acids: CASSSTGVAGYTF. DNA for the CDR3: TGTGCCAGCAGCTCGACAGGGGTAGCTGGCTACACCTTC. Using reference TRBV7-3 and TRBJ1-2 for the parts outside the CDR3, the full variable domain is GAGVSQTPSNKVTEKGKYVELRCDPISGHTALYWYRQSLGQGPEFLIYFQGTGAADDSGLPNDRFFAVRPEGSVSTLKIQRTERGDSAVYLCASSSTGVAGYTFGSGTRLTVV.

CDR3 nucleotide sequence: TGTGCCAGTAGTACCGACAGGGCCGCTAATGAAAAACTGTTTTTT. Its protein is CASSTDRAANEKLFF. The J gene is TRBJ1-4, the V gene TRBV19; 7 bases agree with TRBD1. J gave up 3 bases and V 4 bases, and 5 bases lay outside the gene matches. CDR3 size: 15 residues. Looked up from germline, CDR1 is LNHDA and CDR2 is SQIVND (reference sequence).

This clone came up a few times. This chain uses TRBV18 with TRBJ2-2; the D gene is possibly TRBD2 (5 bases). The CDR3 length is 14 residues. Germline assignment: CDR1 KGHSH and CDR2 LQKENI. Trimming stripped 5 bases from V and 7 bases from J, with 14 bases between. The CDR3 protein is CASSAKLEGGELFF. CDR3 bases: TGTGCCAGCTCAGCCAAACTAGAAGGCGGGGAGCTGTTTTTT.

The chain combines TRBV6-1 with TRBJ2-7, with no clear D. Trimming took 2 bases from V and 12 from J, leaving 14 bases between them. The V gene's germline CDR1 is MNHNS and CDR2 SASEGT. CDR3 size: 12 residues. CDR3 loop: CASSERTRPGYF. In nucleotides, the CDR3 is TGTGCCAGCAGTGAAAGGACCCGTCCTGGGTACTTC.

This clone was counted between two and nine times. J is TRBJ2-3 and V is TRBV2, with D unresolved. This CDR3 is 12 amino acids long. CDR1 is SNHLY, CDR2 FYNNEI, per germline. The V and J ends lost 5 bases and 2 bases respectively, with 5 bases between them. CDR3 in amino acids: CASSYNTDTQYF. CDR3 DNA: TGTGCCAGCAGTTACAACACAGATACGCAGTATTTT.

V and J are TRBV19 and TRBJ2-1; 10 positions match TRBD2. The V gene's germline CDR1 is LNHDA and CDR2 SQIVND (reference sequence). J was trimmed by 3 bases and V by 4 bases; bases with no gene match: 6. CDR3 size: 16 residues. In DNA, the CDR3 is TGTGCCAGTAGTACTCTAGCGGGAGCGGTCTACAATGAGCAGTTCTTC. Its protein product is CASSTLAGAVYNEQFF. The full variable domain, in which reference TRBV19 and TRBJ2-1 provide the parts outside the CDR3, is DGGITQSPKYLFRKEGQNVTLSCEQNLNHDAMYWYRQDPGQGLRLIYYSQIVNDFQKGDIAEGYSVSREKKESFPLTVTSAQKNPTAFYLCASSTLAGAVYNEQFFGPGTRLTVL.

The chain has TRBV9 and TRBJ1-1; no definite D call. The V end lost 4 bases, the J end lost 5 bases, and 18 bases lay between the germline ends. Germline CDR1 SGDLS, CDR2 YYNGEE. The length of the CDR3 is 15 residues. The CDR3 sequence: CASSPGVASSTEAFF. CDR3 DNA: TGTGCCAGCAGCCCGGGAGTAGCTAGCAGTACTGAAGCTTTCTTT.

This sequence joins TRBV11-2 and TRBJ2-7, with D possibly being TRBD1 (5 bases). In germline, CDR1 is SGHAT, CDR2 FQNNGV. This CDR3 has 16 amino acids. Deletions cut 4 bases from V and 2 bases from J, with 18 bases between. In DNA, the CDR3 is TGTGCCAGCAGCTCGGCCCGGACAAAGGGGACCTACGAGCAGTACTTC. Translating gives CASSSARTKGTYEQYF.

The chain is built from TRBV5-1 and TRBJ2-6, with D uncertain. The CDR3 extends over 17 amino acids. The ends were cut back, 0 bases at V and 0 bases at J, with 10 bases in the middle. Germline V gene data show CDR1 as SGHRS and CDR2 as YFSETQ. CDR3 coding DNA: TGCGCCAGCAGCTTGGATCCCCAAGGCTCTGGGGCCAACGTCCTGACTTTC. It yields the protein CASSLDPQGSGANVLTF.

The chain employs TRBV4-2 and TRBJ2-5; TRBD1 matches at 11 bases. Germline-derived CDR1 and CDR2 are LGHNA and YNFKEQ. J was trimmed by 4 bases and V by 5 bases; bases with no gene match: 9. This CDR3 comprises 16 residues. In nucleotides, the CDR3 is TGTGCCAGCAGCTATACTCCAGGGACAGGGGGAGAGACCCAGTACTTC. Protein sequence: CASSYTPGTGGETQYF.

The chain combines TRBV15 with TRBJ2-6, with D unclear. Germline-derived CDR1 and CDR2 are LNHNV and YYDKDF (reference sequence). Trimming stripped 6 bases from V and 3 bases from J, with 12 bases between. The CDR3 length is 15 residues. CDR3 DNA: TGTGCCACCAGTCGAAAGGGCCGTGGGGCCAACGTCCTGACTTTC. Its protein product is CATSRKGRGANVLTF.

V usage is TRBV11-2 and J usage is TRBJ1-1, with D perhaps matching TRBD1 (5 bases). Trimming left V 4 bases short and J 6 bases short, with 12 bases between. Germline V gives CDR1 SGHAT, CDR2 FQNNGV. There are 13 residues in the CDR3. The DNA of the CDR3 is TGTGCCAGCAGCTACCAGGGAGTAGCTGAAGCTTTCTTT. This codes for CASSYQGVAEAFF.

The chain is built from TRBV28 and TRBJ1-2; weak D call: TRBD1 (5 bases). Trimming pared 7 bases from V and 2 bases from J, leaving 11 bases between. This CDR3 spans 13 amino acids. CDR1 MDHEN and CDR2 SYDVKM come from the germline V gene. The CDR3 sequence is CASKGLSNYGYTF. The CDR3 nucleotides read TGTGCCAGCAAGGGACTCTCGAACTATGGCTACACCTTC.

This clone was detected only once. V is TRBV7-8 and J is TRBJ2-1; D gene ambiguous. This CDR3 spans 14 amino acids. V was trimmed by 0 bases and J by 5 bases, leaving 8 bases between them. CDR1 is SGHVS, CDR2 FQNEAQ, per germline. CDR3 sequence: CASSLARRDNEQFF. The CDR3 DNA is TGTGCCAGCAGCTTAGCGCGCAGAGACAATGAGCAGTTCTTC.

V usage is TRBV2 and J usage is TRBJ2-5; a weak D match, TRBD1 (5 bases). The CDR3 contains 12 residues. The V end was cut by 8 bases, the J end by 12 bases, with 19 bases between. Germline CDR1 is SNHLY and CDR2 is FYNNEI. CDR3: CASQLLDTLKYF. The DNA for the CDR3 is TGTGCCAGCCAGTTGCTGGACACATTAAAGTACTTC.

V usage is TRBV29-1 and J usage is TRBJ2-7; no reliable D call. CDR1 and CDR2 from the germline V gene are SQVTM and ANQGSEA. The CDR3 has 13 amino acids. V lost 5 bases to trimming and J lost 0 bases, with 11 bases between them. CDR3 sequence reads: CSVSRSSSYEQYF. The CDR3 coding sequence is TGCAGCGTTAGCCGTTCGAGCTCCTACGAGCAGTACTTC.

This clone occurred once. The chain links TRBV2 to TRBJ1-5; 8 nucleotides match TRBD1. The CDR3 is made up of 14 amino acids. Germline CDR1 reads SNHLY; CDR2 reads FYNNEI. V gave up 8 bases and J gave up 6 bases; unmatched junction bases: 9. DNA for the CDR3: TGTGCCAGCGACAGGGGCGCCGGTTCTCAGCCCCAGCATTTT. Protein sequence: CASDRGAGSQPQHF. Combining the CDR3 with reference TRBV2 and TRBJ1-5 gives the whole variable domain EPEVTQTPSHQVTQMGQEVILRCVPISNHLYFYWYRQILGQKVEFLVSFYNNEISEKSEIFDDQFSVERPDGSNFTLKIRSTKLEDSAMYFCASDRGAGSQPQHFGDGTRLSIL.